This is a list of T cell receptor beta chains from one sample in a study of Tregs in tolerant kidney transplant recipients. The repertoire was sequenced with immunoSEQ multiplex PCR; TCRdb's copy has only in-frame clones and lacks some. The table lists around 77,000 clones, about 98% of them singletons. Sample: CD4+ T cells from blood, taken before the transplant. Every receptor here comes from a human donor who received a combined kidney and bone marrow transplant. The CDR3 runs from the conserved cysteine through the conserved F or W. D genes are given only for firm matches. Some rows mark clone size as missing; the rest say once, few, many or name a class of expanded clone.

D gene	clone size	J gene	V gene	CDR3 protein	CDR3 DNA
-	-	TRBJ1-3	TRBV5-5	CASSLQGSGNTIYF	TGTGCCAGCAGCTTACAGGGCTCTGGAAACACCATATATTTT
TRBD1	-	TRBJ1-6	TRBV11-2	CASSLETGEHSPLHF	TGTGCCAGCAGCTTAGAGACAGGGGAGCATTCACCCCTCCACTTT
TRBD2	-	TRBJ2-7	TRBV7-2	CASSPPSGRVIHEQYF	TGTGCCAGCAGCCCTCCTAGCGGGAGAGTTATCCACGAGCAGTACTTC
TRBD1	-	TRBJ1-1	TRBV7-8	CASSPGQGGDWNTEAFF	TGTGCCAGCAGCCCCGGACAGGGGGGCGATTGGAACACTGAAGCTTTCTTT
-	-	TRBJ1-3	TRBV15	CATSGAGGNTIYF	TGTGCCACCAGCGGTGCCGGGGGAAACACCATATATTTT
-	-	TRBJ2-5	TRBV2	CASSQQETQYF	TGTGCCAGCAGTCAGCAAGAGACCCAGTACTTC
TRBD2	-	TRBJ2-2	TRBV4-2	CASSQGSGGNTGELFF	TGTGCCAGCAGCCAAGGGAGCGGGGGAAACACCGGGGAGCTGTTTTTT
-	-	TRBJ2-7	TRBV5-1	CASSLELAGAGSLSKQYF	TGCGCCAGCAGCTTGGAGTTGGCGGGGGCGGGCAGTTTGAGTAAGCAGTACTTC
TRBD1	-	TRBJ2-3	TRBV28	CASSFAATGQGFADTQYF	TGTGCCAGCAGTTTCGCCGCGACGGGACAGGGGTTCGCAGATACGCAGTATTTT
-	-	TRBJ2-2	TRBV7-6	CASSYRDIANTGELFF	TGTGCCAGCAGTTACCGGGACATCGCGAACACCGGGGAGCTGTTTTTT
TRBD1	-	TRBJ1-1	TRBV29-1	CSVDRSGGYGEAFF	TGCAGCGTTGATAGGTCAGGGGGCTACGGGGAAGCTTTCTTT
TRBD1	-	TRBJ1-2	TRBV19	CASSVYRDRGPGYTF	TGTGCCAGTAGTGTATACCGGGACAGGGGGCCTGGCTACACCTTC
TRBD1	-	TRBJ1-1	TRBV2	CASSVGTAGVTEAFF	TGTGCCAGCAGTGTCGGGACAGCGGGGGTCACTGAAGCTTTCTTT
-	-	TRBJ1-5	TRBV6-6	CASSSIRTNQPQHF	TGTGCCAGCAGTTCCATACGGACTAATCAGCCCCAGCATTTT
-	-	TRBJ2-1	TRBV5-1	CASSLGAGRNEQFF	TGCGCCAGCAGCTTGGGCGCAGGGAGGAATGAGCAGTTCTTC
-	-	TRBJ2-5	TRBV6-1	CASSQGRETQYF	TGTGCCAGCAGTCAGGGGCGGGAGACCCAGTACTTC
TRBD2	-	TRBJ2-2	TRBV9	CASSARRGGEGNTGELFF	TGTGCCAGCAGCGCCCGGAGGGGTGGGGAGGGGAACACCGGGGAGCTGTTTTTT
-	-	TRBJ2-7	TRBV7-3	CASSPFGGYEQYF	TGTGCCAGCAGCCCCTTCGGGGGCTACGAGCAGTACTTC
TRBD1	-	TRBJ2-7	TRBV7-2	CASRGRQGASYEQYF	TGTGCCTCACGAGGACGACAGGGGGCCTCCTACGAGCAGTACTTC
-	once	TRBJ1-1	TRBV29-1	CSVLRQKNTEAFF	TGCAGCGTACTGAGGCAAAAGAACACTGAAGCTTTCTTT
TRBD2	-	TRBJ2-3	TRBV5-4	CASSTRLAGGTDTQYF	TGTGCCAGCAGCACCCGACTAGCGGGGGGGACAGATACGCAGTATTTT
-	-	TRBJ1-3	TRBV7-6	CASSLRHLSGNTIYF	TGTGCCAGCAGCCTAAGACACCTCTCTGGAAACACCATATATTTT
TRBD1	-	TRBJ2-7	TRBV15	CATSRDRQGAGEQYF	TGTGCCACCAGCAGAGATCGGCAGGGGGCGGGTGAGCAGTACTTC
TRBD1	-	TRBJ1-2	TRBV27	CASTTTGKEDYGYTF	TGTGCCAGCACCACGACAGGGAAGGAAGACTATGGCTACACCTTC
TRBD1	-	TRBJ1-3	TRBV29-1	CSVEYRGGGNTIYF	TGCAGCGTAGAATACAGGGGCGGGGGAAACACCATATATTTT
TRBD1	-	TRBJ1-6	TRBV18	CASSPPGQGLDSPLHF	TGTGCCAGCTCACCCCCGGGACAGGGTTTAGATTCACCCCTCCACTTT
TRBD2	-	TRBJ2-7	TRBV7-2	CASSYGASSGSASYEQYF	TGTGCCAGCAGCTACGGCGCAAGTAGCGGGAGCGCCTCCTACGAGCAGTACTTC
-	-	TRBJ2-5	TRBV7-2	CASSVQTGNGETQYF	TGTGCCAGCAGCGTCCAGACGGGGAATGGGGAGACCCAGTACTTC
TRBD1	-	TRBJ2-7	TRBV23-1	CASSPDRRCYEQYF	TGCGCCAGCAGTCCGGACAGGCGGTGTTACGAGCAGTACTTC
-	-	TRBJ1-2	TRBV30	CAWSAARTGVGYTF	TGTGCCTGGAGTGCCGCACGCACGGGGGTTGGCTACACCTTC
-	-	TRBJ2-1	TRBV12-5	CASGSSRRDKSYNEQFF	TGTGCTAGTGGTTCCAGCCGCCGGGACAAAAGCTACAATGAGCAGTTCTTC
-	-	TRBJ2-7	TRBV28	CASSLLGSDEQYF	TGTGCCAGCAGTTTACTAGGTAGCGACGAGCAGTACTTC
-	-	TRBJ2-2	TRBV2	CASKAPRETGELFF	TGTGCCAGCAAGGCTCCGAGGGAGACCGGGGAGCTGTTTTTT
TRBD2	-	TRBJ2-3	TRBV7-2	CASSSQERAGVADTQYF	TGTGCCAGCAGCTCCCAAGAGAGAGCGGGAGTGGCAGATACGCAGTATTTT
-	-	TRBJ2-6	TRBV5-1	CASSPGPYSPNSGANVLTF	TGCGCCAGCAGCCCGGGTCCTTACTCCCCTAACTCTGGGGCCAACGTCCTGACTTTC
-	-	TRBJ1-3	TRBV11-1	CASSTARGPGNTIYF	TGTGCCAGCAGCACCGCCAGGGGACCTGGAAACACCATATATTTT
-	-	TRBJ2-1	TRBV5-6	CASSLGNGWVDNEQFF	TGTGCCAGCAGCTTGGGGAACGGGTGGGTTGACAATGAGCAGTTCTTC
-	-	TRBJ2-7	TRBV2	CASSELWAGATWDEQYF	TGTGCCAGCAGTGAGTTATGGGCGGGGGCCACCTGGGACGAGCAGTACTTC
TRBD2	once	TRBJ2-3	TRBV7-2	CASSLAKRGDTDTQYF	TGTGCCAGCAGCTTAGCGAAGCGGGGGGATACAGATACGCAGTATTTT
TRBD2	-	TRBJ2-1	TRBV5-1	CASSSTSGVNNEQFF	TGCGCCAGCTCCAGCACTAGCGGGGTGAACAATGAGCAGTTCTTC
TRBD2	-	TRBJ2-1	TRBV18	CASSPQTSGTVNEQFF	TGTGCCAGCTCACCACAGACTAGCGGGACTGTTAATGAGCAGTTCTTC
-	-	TRBJ1-4	TRBV7-2	CASSLRGTTVEKLFF	TGTGCCAGCAGCTTACGCGGGACCACCGTGGAAAAACTGTTTTTT
-	once	TRBJ1-4	TRBV4-1	CASSQPPGSLGEKLFF	TGCGCCAGCAGCCAACCGCCGGGTTCGCTCGGGGAAAAACTGTTTTTT
-	-	TRBJ1-3	TRBV18	CASSPSPGGDGNTIYF	TGTGCCAGCTCACCATCCCCCGGGGGAGATGGAAACACCATATATTTT
-	-	TRBJ2-7	TRBV4-2	CASSQGASVGTGIYEQYF	TGTGCCAGCAGCCAAGGGGCTAGTGTGGGGACTGGTATTTACGAGCAGTACTTC
-	-	TRBJ1-2	TRBV19	CASSPELGGRYGYTF	TGTGCCAGTAGCCCCGAGTTGGGGGGGCGATATGGCTACACCTTC
-	once	TRBJ2-3	TRBV19	CASSVLAVTDTQYF	TGTGCCAGTAGTGTACTAGCTGTGACAGATACGCAGTATTTT
TRBD1	-	TRBJ2-7	TRBV4-1	CASSQPGQIPYEQYF	TGCGCCAGCAGCCAACCGGGACAGATCCCCTACGAGCAGTACTTC
TRBD1	-	TRBJ2-1	TRBV6-6	CASSHLPGTVHNEQFF	TGTGCCAGCTCTCACCTTCCCGGGACAGTCCACAATGAGCAGTTCTTC
TRBD2	once	TRBJ2-1	TRBV9	CASSVDRGSGRGSSYNEQFF	TGTGCCAGCAGCGTAGATCGGGGTAGCGGGAGGGGAAGCTCCTACAATGAGCAGTTCTTC
TRBD2	-	TRBJ2-5	TRBV5-4	CASSTLTSGGETQYF	TGTGCCAGCAGCACACTGACTAGCGGGGGAGAGACCCAGTACTTC
-	-	TRBJ1-3	TRBV30	CAWYQGTLSGNTIYF	TGTGCCTGGTATCAGGGAACCCTCTCTGGAAACACCATATATTTT
TRBD2	-	TRBJ2-1	TRBV9	CASSRRVLAGGRHEQFF	TGTGCCAGCAGCAGGAGGGTTTTAGCGGGGGGGCGCCATGAGCAGTTCTTC
-	-	TRBJ2-7	TRBV4-3	CASSPRVVDYPYEQYF	TGCGCCAGCAGCCCCCGCGTAGTGGACTACCCCTACGAGCAGTACTTC
-	-	TRBJ2-7	TRBV19	CASSISRLRSAEQYF	TGTGCCAGTAGTATAAGCCGGTTGAGGTCTGCCGAGCAGTACTTC
-	-	TRBJ2-7	TRBV7-2	CASSLSRIYEQYF	TGTGCCAGCAGCTTATCCAGAATTTACGAGCAGTACTTC
-	-	TRBJ1-1	TRBV20-1	CSYHFNTEAFF	TGCAGTTACCACTTTAACACTGAAGCTTTCTTT
TRBD2	-	TRBJ2-6	TRBV5-1	CASSLGRAGANVLTF	TGCGCCAGCAGTCTTGGGAGGGCTGGGGCCAACGTCCTGACTTTC
-	-	TRBJ1-3	TRBV30	CAWSVTPDSGNTIYF	TGTGCCTGGAGTGTCACACCAGACTCTGGAAACACCATATATTTT
-	once	TRBJ1-4	TRBV5-1	CASSLDREREKLFF	TGCGCCAGCAGCTTGGACAGGGAGAGGGAAAAACTGTTTTTT